This TCR beta chain is from a study of T cell responses to AZD1222 COVID-19 vaccine. Method: immunoSEQ multiplex PCR; TCRdb's copy keeps in-frame clones and lacks some. The sample records about 150,000 clones, around 85% being singletons. The length of the CDR3 is 14 residues. Germline V lookup: CDR1 MNHEY, CDR2 SVGAGI. Trimming left V 0 bases short and J 7 bases short, with 10 bases between. Study findings and constraints: Nearly half of spike-specific TCRs reportedly target variant regions that are unmutated in the B.1.351 and B.1.1.7 variants. When two AZD1222 doses had been given, Spike-specific TCR breadth and depth rose.

For this clone: The antigen is not known.

The TCR comes from an adult who received the AZD1222 COVID-19 vaccine. This chain connects TRBV6-5 to TRBJ2-1; D tentatively reads TRBD1 or TRBD2 (5 bases each). The sequencing here drew on peripheral blood, taken 28 days after the second AZD1222 dose. Here the CDR3 DNA reads TGTGCCAGCAGTTACTCGGGACGGGGTAATGAGCAGTTCTTC. Residues: CASSYSGRGNEQFF.